This is a list of T cell receptor beta chains from one sample in a study of blood T cell repertoires in COVID-19. Assay used: immunoSEQ multiplex PCR; TCRdb lists only in-frame clones, some missing. Among 300,000 to 450,000 clones listed, approximately 90% were seen once. Material for sequencing was PBMCs or T cells enriched from blood (not recorded which). The receptor set was obtained from a young woman who had recovered from COVID-19. The CDR3 runs from the conserved cysteine through the conserved F or W. Size values are once, few and many counts, or a class for expanded clones, and some rows have none.

J,V,size,CDR3
TRBJ1-1,TRBV28,.,CASSRQGSNTEAFF
TRBJ1-5,TRBV19,.,CASSLQTGSNQPQHF
TRBJ1-1,TRBV28,.,CASSLIGGSMNTEAFF
TRBJ1-2,TRBV7-9,.,CASSLKHPGQEDGYTF
TRBJ2-2,TRBV24-1,.,CATSARFPGELFF
TRBJ2-3,TRBV19,once,CASRLSGRQYF
TRBJ1-2,TRBV19,.,CASSRQRYGYTF
TRBJ1-2,TRBV10-3,once,CAIVDGKDGYTF
TRBJ1-6,TRBV2,.,CASSEGTGDSPLHF
TRBJ1-5,TRBV4-2,.,CASSQDGGSNQPQHF
TRBJ2-7,TRBV14,once,CASSQGPILPYEQYF
TRBJ1-3,TRBV30,.,CAWSVKGLGNTIYF
TRBJ1-5,TRBV4-1,.,CASSQGSNQPQHF
TRBJ2-5,TRBV12-3/TRBV12-4,.,CASSRTEKTQYF
TRBJ1-2,TRBV10-2,.,CASRGQGGLSYGYTF
TRBJ1-1,TRBV5-1,once,CASRQGAAEAFF
TRBJ2-5,TRBV6-5,.,CASSITTVEETQYF
TRBJ1-4,TRBV11-2,.,CASSARGAGEKLFF
TRBJ1-4,TRBV3-1/TRBV3-2,.,CASSQATGFNEKLFF
TRBJ1-4,TRBV6-6,.,CASSYTRTGEGEKLFF
TRBJ1-2,TRBV11-1,.,CASSPSQGGRTYGYTF
TRBJ1-6,TRBV6-1,.,CASSEAHMGQGRRALHF